This T cell receptor beta chain was retrieved from a study of blood T cell repertoires in COVID-19. Study background: Both acute and convalescent COVID-19 samples were obtained from the United States, Italy and Spain. Sample material is recorded as cDNA or gDNA derived from T cells, B-cell-depleted T cells, or PBMCs.

Enrolment of Seattle patients took place during active infection, and they were followed longitudinally. Study processing details: It was from reference gene primer amplification that nucleated cell counts were estimated. The data were produced by immunoSEQ multiplex PCR, yet TCRdb's version contains in-frame clones alone and is incomplete. V, J and clone size were drawn from that table, and D and trimming were deduced from the DNA. The table has some 220,000 clones, approximately 78% seen once. Trimming at V came to 5 bases and at J to 0 bases, leaving 18 bases not matched to a gene. Germline V CDR1 and CDR2: KGHDR, SFDVKD. This CDR3 spans 21 amino acids.

The chain combines TRBV24-1 with TRBJ2-1; TRBD2 matches at 10 bases. The receptor was derived from a woman between 65 and 79 years old with COVID-19, enrolled during active disease. The sample consisted of peripheral blood. The CDR3 protein is CATSAPFGVAGGPSSYNEQFF. CDR3 coding DNA: TGTGCCACCAGTGCCCCCTTCGGTGTAGCGGGAGGTCCGAGCTCCTACAATGAGCAGTTCTTC.